This entry describes one T cell receptor (beta chain). The data are from a study of blood T cell repertoires in COVID-19. Looked up from germline, CDR1 is LNHDA and CDR2 is SQIVND (reference sequence). V was cut by 9 bases and J by 5 bases, with 14 bases left in between. This CDR3 has 13 residues. The method was immunoSEQ multiplex PCR; TCRdb's version includes in-frame clones alone and lacks a portion of them. The sample has some 55,000 clones; 90% to 95% are singletons. What was sequenced was peripheral blood. The chain links TRBV19 to TRBJ1-5; tentative D call: TRBD1 (6 bases). This TCR came from a human donor in a cohort sampled during active COVID-19. CDR3 amino acids: CASRQARDQPQHF. Here the CDR3 DNA reads TGTGCCAGCAGACAGGCCCGGGATCAGCCCCAGCATTTT. The variable domain in full, completed from reference TRBV19 and TRBJ1-5, reads DGGITQSPKYLFRKEGQNVTLSCEQNLNHDAMYWYRQDPGQGLRLIYYSQIVNDFQKGDIAEGYSVSREKKESFPLTVTSAQKNPTAFYLCASRQARDQPQHFGDGTRLSIL.